One sample yielded the 8 T cell receptor beta chains listed below, sequenced in a study of CD8+ T cells in alopecia areata. CD4, CD8alpha, NKG2D, NKG2ACE and other markers were used to sort pooled cutaneous lymph node cells. After isolation, RNA underwent reverse transcription to generate cDNA as the sequencing template. TCRdb's copy holds only in-frame clones and misses some; the assay was immunoSEQ multiplex PCR. The sample shows over 250,000 clones, none of them appearing just once. Material for sequencing was CD4+ T cells sorted from a lymph node. Receptors were obtained from a C3H/HeJ mouse with alopecia areata. The strain bears MHC haplotype H2-k.

There are a few counts of this clone. The genes and germline here are from mouse. The sequence runs out 4 residues before the end of the CDR3; the remainder is reconstructed from the germline J gene. This sample also contains other DNA sequences that code for the same CDR3. V usage is TRBV19 and J usage is TRBJ1-1, with D uncertain. The CDR3 is 12 amino acids. The V end lost 0 bases, the J end lost 1 base, and 1 base lay between the germline ends. Germline assignment: CDR1 FNHDT and CDR2 SITEND (reference sequence). CDR3 DNA, as far as it was read: TGTGCCAGCAGTATAGGAAACACA. It specifies CASSIGNT. The whole CDR3 sequence is CASSIGNTEVFF.

As to this clone: Mouse names are used for the genes. CDR3 protein: CTCSARQPAEQFF. The covered CDR3 bases are TGCACCTGCAGTGCAAGACAGCCTGCT. This chain links TRBV1 with TRBJ2-1; maybe TRBD1 (5 bases). Read sequence stops 4 residues before the CDR3 end, and the germline J gene provides the missing end. Germline V gene lookup returns CDR1 NSQYPW and CDR2 LRSPGD (reference sequence). The CDR3 sequence is 13 residues long. With 2 bases removed from V and 6 bases from J, the gap between germline ends came to 8 bases.

In its sample, this clone was seen a few times. The gene symbols are mouse symbols. The read ends 4 residues before the CDR3 terminus; that terminus is restored from the germline J gene. The chain combines TRBV19 with TRBJ2-3, with TRBD1 matching 8 bases. The CDR3 loop spans 15 amino acids. Germline loops: CDR1 FNHDT, CDR2 SITEND (reference sequence). The V segment lost 7 bases and the J segment 1 base; nucleotides outside the gene matches: 8. Incomplete CDR3 DNA: TGTGCCAGCGGGGCGGCAGGGGGCCGTGCAGAA. Protein: CASGAAGGRAE. The entire CDR3 protein is CASGAAGGRAETLYF.

Points on this clone: The genes are named according to mouse. Sequencing ends 4 residues short of the CDR3 end; the germline J gene provides the rest. This rearrangement joins TRBV19 to TRBJ2-5, with 10 positions matching TRBD1. Germline V gives CDR1 FNHDT, CDR2 SITEND (reference sequence). The CDR3 totals 15 residues. The CDR3 bases that were read are TGTGCCAGCAGCCCCCCCGGGACAGGGGAAGAC. It yields the protein CASSPPGTGED. The complete CDR3 protein is CASSPPGTGEDTQYF.

A few counts support this clone. Mouse gene names and germline throughout. The observed sequence ends 4 residues before the CDR3 terminus, with the missing tail filled in from the germline J gene. Other DNA sequences in the same sample also yield this CDR3. The gene calls are TRBV13-3 and TRBJ1-1; a possible D gene is TRBD1 (5 bases). The CDR3 spans 11 residues. The germline V gene encodes CDR1 NNHDY and CDR2 SYVADS. The sequenced part of the CDR3 DNA is TGTGCCAGCAGTGAGACAGCA. It encodes CASSETA. The full-length CDR3 reads as CASSETAEVFF.

This clone was seen more than once but under ten times. The gene names here belong to mouse. The CDR3 goes on 4 residues after the read ends, and that part is filled in from the germline J gene. The rearrangement uses TRBV19 and TRBJ2-7; 10 bases agree with TRBD2. This CDR3 has 15 residues. Per the germline V gene, CDR1 is FNHDT and CDR2 is SITEND (reference sequence). CDR3 bases read: TGTGCCAGCAGTATAGTCCGACTGGGGGGTTAT. It translates to CASSIVRLGGY. The complete CDR3 protein is CASSIVRLGGYEQYF.

As for this clone: Genes and germline come from the mouse. The CDR3 end lies 4 residues beyond the end of the read and is filled in from the germline J gene. At the DNA level, this CDR3 is encoded by other sequences in the same sample as well. The chain links TRBV13-2 to TRBJ2-1; the match to TRBD2 covers 10 bases. The V and J ends lost 3 bases and 3 bases, in that order; junction bases with no gene match: 0. From germline, CDR1 is NNHNN and CDR2 SYGAGS (reference sequence). CDR3 length: 14 amino acids. The sequenced CDR3 bases are TGTGCCAGCGGTGGGACTGGGGGCTATGCT. As protein: CASGGTGGYA. The whole CDR3 region reads CASGGTGGYAEQFF.

This clone was counted between two and nine times. The genes and germline here are from mouse. CDR3 DNA, as far as it was read: TGTGCTAGCAGTCTACAGGGAGCAAACACA. As protein: CASSLQGANT. From start to end, the CDR3 is CASSLQGANTEVFF. This chain uses TRBV17 with TRBJ1-1, with D possibly matching TRBD1 (6 bases). The read ends 4 residues before the CDR3 terminus; that terminus is restored from the germline J gene. This CDR3 region has 14 residues. Trimming took off 5 bases at V and 0 bases at J, with 10 bases between the two ends. Looked up from germline, CDR1 is MNHDT and CDR2 is YYDKIL.